This T cell receptor (beta chain) was sequenced in a study of T cells in Graves' hyperthyroidism and ophthalmopathy. There are 17 residues in the CDR3. Trimming removed 5 bases from V and 1 base from J, with 17 bases in between. Germline lookup yields CDR1 MNHEY and CDR2 SMNVEV (reference sequence). Researchers took RNA transcripts and amplified the TCR beta CDR3 regions from them. RT-PCR in the first round (using the HTBI primer set) targeted the TCR CDR3. TCRdb used MiXCR to reprocess the multiplex PCR reads, holding one entry per CDR3 protein. In the table there are fewer than 500,000 distinct CDR3 sequences, approximately 13% of which are singletons. The table lists this clonotype with many counts.

The rearrangement links TRBV27 to TRBJ2-2, with D possibly being TRBD1 (6 bases). Sequencing was performed on blood. This TCR derives from a man younger than 40 with Graves' hyperthyroidism that later progressed to Graves' ophthalmopathy. This CDR3 is CASSNFLGAGNTGELFF. The CDR3 DNA reads as TGTGCCAGCAGTAACTTCTTGGGGGCGGGGAACACCGGGGAGCTGTTTTTT.